The entry that follows covers one TCR beta chain sequence. This record comes from a study of blood T cell repertoires in COVID-19. V was shortened by 6 bases and J by 1 base, with 11 bases between the two germline ends. The length of the CDR3 is 14 residues. CDR1 is LGHDT and CDR2 is YNNKEL in the germline V gene (reference sequence). The data were produced by immunoSEQ multiplex PCR, yet TCRdb's version contains in-frame clones alone and is incomplete. The table shows roughly 160,000 clones, with around nine tenths occurring only once. The sequenced sample was peripheral blood. This TCR derives from a man aged 60 to 75 with COVID-19, enrolled during active disease. The chain combines TRBV3-1 (or the pseudogene TRBV3-2) with TRBJ2-3; D is perhaps TRBD1 (6 bases). CDR3 DNA: TGTGCCAGCAGTCCGGGACATGGCACAGATACGCAGTATTTT. This encodes CASSPGHGTDTQYF.